This TCR beta chain was captured by sequencing in a study of resident and recirculating memory T cells in vitiligo. As for the study in general: Samples were epidermis from two lesional and two nonlesional sites, plus PBMCs.

Patients had to be free of confetti depigmentation, indicating active vitiligo. Study-level findings and limits: Different lesions suggested infiltration by different T cell clones. Clonality differed among vitiligo lesions, with no unique dominant clone.

Data came from immunoSEQ multiplex PCR; TCRdb stores just in-frame clones and leaves some out. Of about 76,000 clones listed, about 92% are singletons. Concerning this clone: Its antigen is as yet unknown.

This CDR3 region has 14 residues. Germline V gene sequence: CDR1 SNHLY, CDR2 FYNNEI. The V and J ends lost 3 bases and 8 bases respectively, with 14 bases between them. This rearrangement joins TRBV2 to TRBJ2-1, with a tentative D call TRBD2 (5 bases). Sequenced sample: blood. The sequence was collected from a male donor with vitiligo. The CDR3: CASSESSSIHEQFF. The DNA of the CDR3 is TGTGCCAGCAGTGAGTCCTCTAGCATCCATGAGCAGTTCTTC.